This T cell receptor beta chain originates from a study of shared clonotypes between healthy human individuals. The table came from immunoSEQ multiplex PCR; TCRdb's copy has only in-frame clones and leaves some out. The sample contains about 960,000 clones, 76% of which appear only once. The V end was cut by 4 bases, the J end by 12 bases, with 15 bases between. This CDR3 has 13 amino acids. Per germline, CDR1 MNHNS and CDR2 SASEGT. Comments on this clone: The antigen is unknown.

CD45RA+ naive and CD45RA-negative memory subsets were separated from CD4+ cells. Study-level results: Estimated richness values were generally larger in naive subsets than in memory subsets. The generation probabilities recorded for non-shared clonotypes fell below those of clonotypes shared by all four donors.

The chain carries TRBV6-1 and TRBJ1-4; a weak D match, TRBD1 (5 bases). This TCR derives from a man aged 18 to 29 in good health. Sequencing used memory CD4+ T cells sorted from blood. The subset denotes: CD45RA-negative fraction. The CDR3 reads CASSAGWVGELFF. As DNA, the CDR3 is TGTGCCAGCAGTGCAGGGTGGGTCGGGGAACTGTTTTTT.